This passage covers 8 T cell receptor beta chains from one sample sequenced in a study of a mutant IDH1 vaccine in newly diagnosed glioma (dated by TCRdb to about 2021). Preparation of the library involved the immunoSEQ multiplex PCR assay. TCRdb obtained this table from immuneACCESS and retained in-frame rearrangements with V and J assigned. These tables miss some clones; where compared with another copy, unresolved V genes account for less than half of the shortfall, and the remainder is unexplained. The table for this sample lists tens of thousands of clones; roughly four fifths of them were counted only once. The top ten hold under 6.5% of the sample. The time point label here, explained by the study, means: week 47, end of study. Each vaccine dose, consisting of 300 ug of a 20-mer mutant IDH1 peptide in Montanide, was administered subcutaneously with topical imiquimod. No cognate antigen is known for these TCRs.

Sequencing was performed on PBMCs, taken from a glioma patient whose treatment included an IDH1 peptide vaccine. These receptors all come from a man aged 40-49 years with glioma.

Only a few counts were recorded for this clone. The chain employs TRBV4-1 and TRBJ1-1; D call uncertain. Germline V gene sequence: CDR1 MGHRA, CDR2 YSYEKL. This CDR3 has 14 residues. V lost 4 bases to trimming and J lost 4 bases, with 13 bases between them. The CDR3 nucleotides read TGCGCCAGCAGCCCCCGGCAAGGGCTCACTGAAGCTTTCTTT. Translation: CASSPRQGLTEAFF.

The V gene is TRBV19, the J gene TRBJ1-5, with D possibly TRBD1 on 5 matching bases. The germline CDR1 and CDR2 sequences are LNHDA and SQIVND (reference sequence). Trimming shortened V by 3 bases and J by 0 bases, and 9 bases separated the two germline ends. The length of the CDR3 is 15 residues. CDR3 bases: TGTGCCAGTAGTATGACAGCTAATAGCAATCAGCCCCAGCATTTT. It yields the protein CASSMTANSNQPQHF.

The chain links TRBV12-5 to TRBJ2-3; D possibly corresponds to TRBD1 (5 bases). The germline V gene has CDR1 LGHNT and CDR2 FRNRAP. The CDR3 consists of 15 residues. V lost 9 bases, J lost 6 bases, and 22 bases lay in between. For the CDR3, the DNA is TGTGCTAGCGCCGGGCAGGACACCCCGTGGGATACGCAGTATTTT. It codes for CASAGQDTPWDTQYF.

The chain employs TRBV19 and TRBJ2-6; D not resolved. V lost 2 bases and J lost 0, with 5 bases in between. The CDR3 length is 15 residues. CDR1 and CDR2 (germline): LNHDA, SQIVND (reference sequence). The CDR3 nucleotides read TGTGCCAGTAGTATACAGAGCTCTGGGGCCAACGTCCTGACTTTC. This encodes CASSIQSSGANVLTF.

This clone occurred once. The CDR3 coding sequence is TGTGCCAGCAGTGATGGGACAGGGGGCATTAATAGCAATCAGCCCCAGCATTTT. This gives the protein CASSDGTGGINSNQPQHF. This chain connects TRBV2 to TRBJ1-5, with 12 bases fitting TRBD1. Germline V gives CDR1 SNHLY, CDR2 FYNNEI. The junction had 6 bases not matched to a gene; V was cut back by 3 bases and J by 0 bases. The CDR3 spans 18 residues.

This clone appeared a single time. The chain employs TRBV5-5 and TRBJ2-1; D is undetermined. In germline, CDR1 is SGHKS, CDR2 YYEKEE (reference sequence). The CDR3 extends over 15 amino acids. Trimming shortened V by 2 bases and J by 1 base, and 10 bases separated the two germline ends. CDR3 coding DNA: TGTGCCAGCAGCTTCGGCGTAAGATCCTACAATGAGCAGTTCTTC. It encodes CASSFGVRSYNEQFF.

The chain employs TRBV5-5 and TRBJ1-2; possibly TRBD1 for D (5 bases). Germline CDR1 SGHKS, CDR2 YYEKEE (reference sequence). The CDR3 contains 12 residues. V gave up 4 bases and J gave up 8 bases, with 12 bases separating them. As DNA, the CDR3 is TGTGCCAGCAGCCGGATAGGGGAAGGCTACACCTTC. Residues: CASSRIGEGYTF.

The chain uses TRBV7-9 and TRBJ1-5; maybe TRBD1 (5 bases). The V gene lost 0 bases and the J gene lost 9 bases, with 15 bases spanning the gap. The CDR3 contains 15 residues. Germline-derived CDR1 and CDR2 are SEHNR and FQNEAQ (reference sequence). The CDR3 protein is CASSLALESGGPQHF. The CDR3 DNA sequence: TGTGCCAGCAGCTTAGCGCTGGAGAGCGGGGGGCCCCAGCATTTT. The whole variable domain, remainder taken from reference TRBV7-9 and TRBJ1-5, is DTGVSQNPRHKITKRGQNVTFRCDPISEHNRLYWYRQTLGQGPEFLTYFQNEAQLEKSRLLSDRFSAERPKGSFSTLEIQRTEQGDSAMYLCASSLALESGGPQHFGDGTRLSIL.